Each of the 27 T cell receptor beta chains below was sequenced from the same sample in a study of blood T cell repertoires in COVID-19. Sequenced by immunoSEQ multiplex PCR; TCRdb stores in-frame clones only, minus some. The data hold 150,000 to 200,000 clones, with 80% to 90% observed a single time. Sequenced input: peripheral blood. The receptors shown here come from a man between 18 and 29 years old who had recovered from COVID-19.

The J gene is TRBJ2-2, the V gene TRBV7-3; D is possibly TRBD1 (6 bases). Germline V gene data show CDR1 as SGHTA and CDR2 as FQGTGA. This CDR3 has 16 residues. The V and J ends lost 4 bases and 4 bases respectively, with 16 bases between them. CDR3 region: CASSSTRAGVTGELFF. In DNA, the CDR3 is TGTGCCAGCAGCTCCACCAGGGCAGGGGTCACCGGGGAGCTGTTTTTT.

In its sample, this clone was seen many times. The chain employs TRBV6-5 and TRBJ2-1; D possibly corresponds to TRBD2 (6 bases). Germline V gives CDR1 MNHEY, CDR2 SVGAGI. The CDR3 has 13 residues. The V gene lost 8 bases and the J gene lost 0 bases, with 8 bases spanning the gap. The CDR3 nucleotides are TGTGCCAGCGGGCGGGGCTCCTACAATGAGCAGTTCTTC. Its protein is CASGRGSYNEQFF.

The chain employs TRBV21-1 and TRBJ2-1; the table assigns TRBD2, which was not confirmed against the DNA. TRBV21-1 is flagged as a pseudogene. The CDR3 is made up of 13 amino acids. In DNA, the CDR3 is TGTGCCAGCATCGGGGGTCGAGACAATGAGCAGTTCTTC. Protein sequence: CASIGGRDNEQFF.

The rearrangement uses TRBV5-4 and TRBJ1-3; D is ambiguous. V dropped 0 bases and J dropped 0 bases, with 4 bases sitting between them. CDR1 is SGHNT and CDR2 is YYREEE in the germline V gene (reference sequence). The CDR3 is 14 amino acids. Written as DNA, the CDR3 is TGTGCCAGCAGCTTGGCGCGCTCTGGAAACACCATATATTTT. The encoded protein is CASSLARSGNTIYF. Using reference TRBV5-4 and TRBJ1-3 for the parts outside the CDR3, the full variable domain is ETGVTQSPTHLIKTRGQQVTLRCSSQSGHNTVSWYQQALGQGPQFIFQYYREEENGRGNFPPRFSGLQFPNYSSELNVNALELDDSALYLCASSLARSGNTIYFGEGSWLTVV.

This chain uses TRBV11-2 with TRBJ2-5, with 10 bases fitting TRBD1. Germline V gene lookup returns CDR1 SGHAT and CDR2 FQNNGV. V shed 5 bases, J shed 2 bases, and the junction held 11 bases outside the gene matches. The CDR3 length is 17 residues. The CDR3 DNA reads as TGTGCCAGCAGCCTTAACCGACAGGGGGCAAAGCAAGAGACCCAGTACTTC. This sequence encodes CASSLNRQGAKQETQYF.

The rearrangement joins TRBV11-2 to TRBJ1-1, with 10 bases that match TRBD1. V dropped 5 bases and J dropped 7; count of bases not matched to a gene: 13. The CDR3 is 16 amino acids. The germline V gene encodes CDR1 SGHAT and CDR2 FQNNGV. In DNA form, the CDR3 reads TGTGCCAGCAGCATAATCGACAGGGGGCGCGCTGTTGAAGCTTTCTTT. As protein: CASSIIDRGRAVEAFF.

This clone was detected once. This chain links TRBV30 with TRBJ2-7; TRBD1 might be the D (5 bases). The length of the CDR3 is 15 residues. V shed 1 base and J shed 2 bases, with 15 bases lying between them. Germline V gene data show CDR1 as GTSNPN and CDR2 as SVGIG (reference sequence). As DNA, the CDR3 is TGTGCCTGGAGTGGGGGCCGTGAAGGGGCCTACGAGCAGTACTTC. It specifies CAWSGGREGAYEQYF.

The genes are TRBV29-1 and TRBJ2-1, with D possibly being TRBD1 (7 bases). Germline V gene data show CDR1 as SQVTM and CDR2 as ANQGSEA. Trimming removed 7 bases from V and 4 bases from J, with 14 bases in between. The CDR3 has 13 residues. CDR3 protein: CSAGDRIYNEQFF. DNA of the CDR3: TGCAGCGCGGGGGACAGAATTTACAATGAGCAGTTCTTC.

The V call is TRBV25-1, the J call TRBJ1-4, with 7 bases that match TRBD1. Per germline, CDR1 MGHDK and CDR2 SYGVNS. This CDR3 region has 15 residues. The J segment lost 8 bases and the V segment lost 2 bases, leaving 8 bases of the junction unmatched. The CDR3: CASSEEYRGHEKLFF. CDR3 coding DNA: TGTGCCAGCAGTGAAGAGTACAGGGGCCACGAAAAACTGTTTTTT.

The genes are TRBV6-2 or TRBV6-3 and TRBJ1-1, with a tentative D call TRBD1 (6 bases). The CDR3 consists of 15 residues. V was trimmed by 0 bases and J by 7 bases, leaving 15 bases between them. The germline CDR1 and CDR2 sequences are MNHEY and SVGEGT. In DNA form, the CDR3 reads TGTGCCAGCAGTTACTCCCAGGAGGGGGGGAATGAAGCTTTCTTT. It yields the protein CASSYSQEGGNEAFF.

The chain is built from TRBV7-2 and TRBJ2-7, with D tentatively TRBD2 (5 bases). The V gene's germline CDR1 is SGHTA and CDR2 FQGNSA. This CDR3 comprises 15 residues. Trimming removed 5 bases from V and 0 bases from J, with 14 bases in between. The CDR3 DNA is TGTGCCAGCAGCGGGAGACTTCTTGTCTCCTACGAGCAGTACTTC. Protein sequence: CASSGRLLVSYEQYF. Combining the CDR3 with reference TRBV7-2 and TRBJ2-7 gives the whole variable domain GAGVSQSPSNKVTEKGKDVELRCDPISGHTALYWYRQSLGQGLEFLIYFQGNSAPDKSGLPSDRFSAERTGGSVSTLTIQRTQQEDSAVYLCASSGRLLVSYEQYFGPGTRLTVT.

V usage is TRBV29-1 and J usage is TRBJ2-7, with TRBD1 matching over 8 bases. The V segment lost 4 bases and the J segment 1 base; nucleotides outside the gene matches: 3. The germline V gene has CDR1 SQVTM and CDR2 ANQGSEA. The CDR3 totals 13 residues. The CDR3 coding sequence is TGCAGCGTTGCGAGACAGGGGTCCTACGAGCAGTACTTC. Protein product: CSVARQGSYEQYF.

This chain uses TRBV15 with TRBJ1-5; D ambiguous. This CDR3 spans 16 amino acids. V was shortened by 0 bases and J by 0 bases, with 9 bases between the two germline ends. The germline V gene has CDR1 LNHNV and CDR2 YYDKDF (reference sequence). Here the CDR3 reads CATSRDPPNSNQPQHF. For the CDR3, the DNA is TGTGCCACCAGCAGAGATCCCCCCAATAGCAATCAGCCCCAGCATTTT.

This clone was observed once. The chain recombines TRBV4-2 with TRBJ1-3; TRBD1 agrees at 7 bases. This CDR3 region has 17 residues. Losses at the gene ends were 5 bases for V and 4 bases for J; bases not matched to a gene: 14. Germline CDR1 is LGHNA and CDR2 is YNFKEQ. CDR3 sequence: CASSMGQSPPQGNTIYF. The DNA of the CDR3 is TGTGCCAGCAGCATGGGACAGAGTCCTCCCCAAGGAAACACCATATATTTT.

V is TRBV7-6 and J is TRBJ2-2; possible D gene TRBD2, 7 bases. CDR1 is SGHVS, CDR2 FNYEAQ, per germline. Trimming took 1 base from V and 4 from J, leaving 10 bases between them. This CDR3 comprises 15 residues. CDR3 coding DNA: TGTGCCAGCAGCTTAGAGGGGGGGTTCACCGGGGAGCTGTTTTTT. It translates to CASSLEGGFTGELFF. Based on the CDR3 plus reference TRBV7-6 and TRBJ2-2, the full variable domain is GAGVSQSPRYKVTKRGQDVALRCDPISGHVSLYWYRQALGQGPEFLTYFNYEAQQDKSGLPNDRFSAERPEGSISTLTIQRTEQRDSAMYRCASSLEGGFTGELFFGEGSRLTVL.

This clone is a singleton in its sample. The chain recombines TRBV6-5 with TRBJ2-7; D is perhaps TRBD2 (6 bases). This CDR3 is built from 14 residues. CDR1 and CDR2 from the germline V gene are MNHEY and SVGAGI. V lost 0 bases to trimming and J lost 3 bases, with 9 bases between them. The CDR3 loop reads CASSYSGGGYEQYF. DNA for the CDR3: TGTGCCAGCAGTTACTCGGGGGGTGGCTACGAGCAGTACTTC.

The V gene is TRBV18, the J gene TRBJ2-4; D perhaps matches TRBD2 (5 bases). The CDR3 is made up of 17 amino acids. Germline CDR1 reads KGHSH; CDR2 reads LQKENI. V lost 2 bases to trimming and J lost 0 bases, with 14 bases between them. The CDR3 nucleotides read TGTGCCAGCTCACCAGCCCAACTGGCGGGAGCCAAAAACATTCAGTACTTC. Its protein product is CASSPAQLAGAKNIQYF.

The CDR3 bases are TGTGCCAGCAGGCCGAGACTAGCGGGAGGACCCCAAGAGACCCAGTACTTC. Its translation is CASRPRLAGGPQETQYF. The chain couples TRBV7-2 to TRBJ2-5; 13 bases are shared with TRBD2. Per germline, CDR1 SGHTA and CDR2 FQGNSA. The CDR3 is made up of 17 amino acids. After removal of 6 bases from V and 1 base from J, the junction contained 8 bases not matched to a gene.

This chain links TRBV2 with TRBJ1-2; unclear D gene. V lost 11 bases and J lost 0, with 19 bases in between. This CDR3 is built from 15 residues. Germline V CDR1 and CDR2: SNHLY, FYNNEI. CDR3: CALMEAQLANYGYTF. The CDR3, as DNA: TGTGCCCTCATGGAGGCCCAGTTAGCTAACTATGGCTACACCTTC.

J is TRBJ2-7 and V is TRBV28, with a possible D match to TRBD2 (6 bases). The CDR3 is made up of 14 amino acids. Trimming shortened V by 7 bases and J by 9 bases, and 22 bases separated the two germline ends. Germline loops: CDR1 MDHEN, CDR2 SYDVKM. In DNA, the CDR3 is TGTGCCAGCACCCCTTGGGACTCAACAGCTCCGCAGTACTTC. This translates into CASTPWDSTAPQYF. Together with reference TRBV28 and TRBJ2-7, the CDR3 gives the full variable domain: DVKVTQSSRYLVKRTGEKVFLECVQDMDHENMFWYRQDPGLGLRLIYFSYDVKMKEKGDIPEGYSVSREKKERFSLILESASTNQTSMYLCASTPWDSTAPQYFGPGTRLTVT.

V gene TRBV7-2 combines with J gene TRBJ1-1; D is unresolved. CDR3 length: 14 residues. The germline V gene encodes CDR1 SGHTA and CDR2 FQGNSA. Trimming shortened V by 2 bases and J by 0 bases, and 7 bases separated the two germline ends. Written as DNA, the CDR3 is TGTGCCAGCAGCTTACGGGATGTGAACACTGAAGCTTTCTTT. It translates to CASSLRDVNTEAFF.

This clone was counted only a few times. CDR3 amino acids: CASSSYQGAGDIQYF. The CDR3 DNA sequence: TGTGCCAGTAGTTCCTACCAGGGGGCAGGGGACATTCAGTACTTC. This chain uses TRBV19 with TRBJ2-4, with TRBD1 matching 8 bases. The CDR3 consists of 15 residues. The V gene end was trimmed by 5 bases and the J gene end by 8 bases; junction bases not matched to a gene: 11. CDR1 LNHDA and CDR2 SQIVND come from the germline V gene (reference sequence).

This chain connects TRBV7-2 to TRBJ1-2, with D maybe TRBD1 (5 bases). Between the trimmed V and J ends, which lost 8 bases and 4 bases, there was a span of 17 bases. Per the germline V gene, CDR1 is SGHTA and CDR2 is FQGNSA. This CDR3 region has 14 residues. The CDR3 region has the DNA TGTGCCAGCGGATCCCGTGGGGGGGTCTATGGCTACACCTTC. Its protein is CASGSRGGVYGYTF.

The chain is built from TRBV6-1 and TRBJ1-5; 9 bases line up with TRBD1. The length of the CDR3 is 14 residues. Germline-derived CDR1 and CDR2 are MNHNS and SASEGT. V dropped 8 bases and J dropped 7; count of bases not matched to a gene: 9. The CDR3 loop reads CASASTGGEQPQHF. DNA for the CDR3: TGTGCCAGCGCCTCAACAGGGGGCGAACAGCCCCAGCATTTT.

The chain couples TRBV7-8 to TRBJ2-7; possibly TRBD1 for D (6 bases). Between the trimmed V and J ends, which lost 4 bases and 1 base, there was a span of 8 bases. Germline-derived CDR1 and CDR2 are SGHVS and FQNEAQ. The CDR3 totals 13 residues. For the CDR3, the DNA is TGTGCCAGCAGCTCGGGACAATCCTACGAGCAGTACTTC. Its translation is CASSSGQSYEQYF.

This clone was counted a single time. The rearrangement joins TRBV7-8 to TRBJ2-1; tentatively, D is TRBD2 (6 bases). In germline, CDR1 is SGHVS, CDR2 FQNEAQ. CDR3 size: 16 residues. The V end lost 5 bases, the J end lost 4 bases, and 18 bases lay between the germline ends. DNA of the CDR3: TGTGCCAGCAGCCGCCGACCGGGACTGCCATACAATGAGCAGTTCTTC. Translated: CASSRRPGLPYNEQFF.

The gene calls are TRBV5-6 and TRBJ1-4; D ambiguous. Trimming stripped 2 bases from V and 11 bases from J, with 10 bases between. Looked up from germline, CDR1 is SGHDT and CDR2 is YYEEEE. CDR3 length equals 12 residues. The CDR3 nucleotides are TGTGCCAGCAGCTTTAACGGAGAGAAACTGTTTTTT. This encodes CASSFNGEKLFF.